The 6 T cell receptor beta chains reported below all come from one sample, sequenced in a study of blood T cell repertoires in COVID-19. TCRdb's table, derived via immunoSEQ multiplex PCR, lists solely in-frame clones and lacks some. The sample carries around 190,000 clones, 80% to 90% recorded once. Sequencing was performed on peripheral blood. The source of these receptors is a man aged 18 to 29 who had recovered from COVID-19.

With respect to this clone: A junction boundary mismatches the germline segment, possibly from a read error. The CDR3 loop reads CASRLEAGNGIEQFF. In nucleotides, the CDR3 is TGCGCCAGCAGGTTGGAAGCGGGAAACGGTATTGAGCAGTTCTTC. The chain combines TRBV5-1 with TRBJ2-1; 7 positions match TRBD2. The CDR3 spans 15 residues. CDR1 is SGHRS and CDR2 is YFSETQ in the germline V gene.

Points on this clone: The germline gene is not matched at one end of the junction; a read error may be the cause. This chain connects TRBV10-1 to TRBJ2-7; 8 bases agree with TRBD2. Germline assignment: CDR1 WNHNN and CDR2 SYGVQD (reference sequence). This CDR3 comprises 13 residues. In DNA form, the CDR3 reads TGCGCCAGTTCGGGAGGGTCCCCCTATGAGCAGTACTTC. Translating it yields CASSGGSPYEQYF.

The chain links TRBV14 to TRBJ2-1; D is uncertain. The CDR3 is 17 amino acids. The V and J ends lost 2 bases and 0 bases respectively, with 14 bases between them. Germline-derived CDR1 and CDR2 are SGHDN and FVKESK. CDR3 sequence (DNA): TGTGCCAGCAGCCAATCTTCTCCCCCTAGCTCCTACAATGAGCAGTTCTTC. Encoded protein: CASSQSSPPSSYNEQFF.

The J gene is TRBJ2-1, the V gene TRBV5-4; 7 bases map to TRBD1. V shed 3 bases, J shed 6 bases, and the junction held 0 bases outside the gene matches. CDR1 and CDR2 (germline): SGHNT, YYREEE (reference sequence). This CDR3 contains 12 residues. CDR3 sequence: CASSWDSNEQFF. The CDR3 bases are TGTGCCAGCAGCTGGGACAGCAATGAGCAGTTCTTC.

This chain links TRBV30 with TRBJ2-5; the D is unclear. The CDR3 has 12 residues. Germline-derived CDR1 and CDR2 are GTSNPN and SVGIG (reference sequence). The V and J ends lost 0 bases and 5 bases respectively, with 7 bases between them. CDR3 region: CAWSVHGETQYF. The DNA of the CDR3 is TGTGCCTGGAGTGTTCACGGGGAGACCCAGTACTTC. The whole variable domain, remainder taken from reference TRBV30 and TRBJ2-5, is SQTIHQWPATLVQPVGSPLSLECTVEGTSNPNLYWYRQAAGRGLQLLFYSVGIGQISSEVPQNLSASRPQDRQFILSSKKLLLSDSGFYLCAWSVHGETQYFGPGTRLLVL.

This chain joins TRBV7-9 and TRBJ2-4; TRBD1 matches at 7 bases. Germline CDR1 and CDR2: SEHNR and FQNEAQ (reference sequence). This CDR3 spans 12 amino acids. Trimming removed 4 bases from V and 9 bases from J; junction bases left unmatched: 3. The CDR3 DNA follows: TGTGCCAGCAGCTCAACAGGGGTCATTCAGTACTTC. Residues: CASSSTGVIQYF.